A selection of T cell receptor beta chains follows, all from one sample in a study of blood T cell repertoires in COVID-19. Method: immunoSEQ multiplex PCR; TCRdb's copy keeps in-frame clones and lacks some. The sample contains 230,000 or so clones, roughly 79% of which appear only once. Source material: peripheral blood. Receptors originate from an elderly woman with COVID-19, enrolled during active disease. Both conserved end residues are part of each CDR3. D genes are given only for firm matches. Size tells how often a clone was seen (once, few, many) or the class of an expanded clone, and some rows leave it out.

size	V	J	D	CDR3
NA	TRBV30	TRBJ1-5	NA	CAWSARQSNQPQHF
NA	TRBV24-1	TRBJ1-2	TRBD1	CATSGTGVKGNYGYTF
NA	TRBV5-1	TRBJ2-1	NA	CASSVGGSYNEQFF
NA	TRBV7-9	TRBJ1-1	NA	CASSLKGWEAFF
NA	TRBV6-5	TRBJ2-2	NA	CASSYSRNTGELFF
NA	TRBV7-3	TRBJ1-1	NA	CASSPSGQNTEAFF
NA	TRBV18	TRBJ2-3	NA	CASSPLPAVLRGGQYF
NA	TRBV7-2	TRBJ2-5	TRBD2	CASSFGTSGGETQYF
NA	TRBV5-5	TRBJ2-1	TRBD2	CASRSLAGGQSSYNEQFF
once	TRBV4-1	TRBJ2-3	NA	CASSQEERSTDTQYF
NA	TRBV5-4	TRBJ1-1	NA	CASSLRGSPEAFF
NA	TRBV2	TRBJ2-7	TRBD1	CANSRDRGKEQYF
NA	TRBV7-9	TRBJ1-5	NA	CASSSSADRLIGNQPQHF
NA	TRBV29-1	TRBJ2-1	NA	CSVPGPGATNEQFF
NA	TRBV7-9	TRBJ2-7	NA	CASSTRLDYEQYF
NA	TRBV20-1	TRBJ1-4	NA	CSARDYEKLFF
NA	TRBV29-1	TRBJ1-1	NA	CSVRGGTEAFF
NA	TRBV19	TRBJ1-2	NA	CASSIESGRGYGYTF
NA	TRBV7-8	TRBJ1-5	NA	CASSLISGQFYQPQHF
NA	TRBV7-2	TRBJ1-5	NA	CASSPGLVGEGQPQHF
few	TRBV29-1	TRBJ2-1	TRBD1	CSVETGTGGSYNEQFF
NA	TRBV6-5	TRBJ2-2	NA	CATQGNTGELFF
NA	TRBV30	TRBJ2-2	TRBD2	CAWSEFGGTSNTGELFF
NA	TRBV28	TRBJ2-1	NA	CASSRVYNEQFF
NA	TRBV9	TRBJ2-1	TRBD1	CASRDRVGEQFF
few	TRBV7-8	TRBJ1-1	TRBD1	CASSPPRQGPMNTEAFF
NA	TRBV19	TRBJ2-7	TRBD1	CASSIGGPGQTTYEQYF
NA	TRBV18	TRBJ2-1	NA	CASSPWGTGSIQFF
NA	TRBV2	TRBJ2-5	NA	CASSDGAGGTQYF
once	TRBV15	TRBJ2-7	NA	CATSRVGGGGGNSYEQYF
few	TRBV4-1	TRBJ1-3	NA	CASSQGQGGRGNTIYF
NA	TRBV5-4	TRBJ1-3	NA	CASGMSGSSGNTIYF
NA	TRBV5-1	TRBJ1-2	NA	CASRPTDYGYTF
once	TRBV10-1	TRBJ2-3	TRBD2	CASSETAGGRTDTQYF
NA	TRBV10-3	TRBJ1-2	NA	CAISEWGDYGYTF
NA	TRBV20-1	TRBJ1-1	NA	CSVSQGGNTEAFF
NA	TRBV6-5	TRBJ1-4	TRBD1	CASSLNRGTTNEKLFF
few	TRBV27	TRBJ1-2	NA	CASSLSGGSYGYTF
NA	TRBV18	TRBJ1-1	NA	CASSPPGQTAFF
few	TRBV28	TRBJ1-2	NA	CASLGRGRGRYGYTF
NA	TRBV6-5	TRBJ1-1	NA	CASSHPPGYTEAFF
NA	TRBV19	TRBJ1-6	NA	CASSAGLINSPLHF
NA	TRBV2	TRBJ1-4	NA	CASSETRLKNEKLFF
few	TRBV7-2	TRBJ1-3	NA	CASSPPGGVYGNTIYF
once	TRBV10-3	TRBJ2-7	NA	CASGTDSSYEQYF
NA	TRBV6-6	TRBJ2-7	NA	CASSLENEQYF
NA	TRBV2	TRBJ1-1	TRBD1	CASSPQGARAFF
many	TRBV6-5	TRBJ1-2	TRBD1	CASSYTGQGSGYTF
NA	TRBV20-1	TRBJ2-3	NA	CSASGMAGPTDTQYF